This TCR beta chain stems from a study of blood T cell repertoires in COVID-19. Turning to the study itself: Sources were T cells, B-cell-depleted T cells, or PBMCs; the material itself was cDNA or gDNA.

This clone was recorded once. V lost 4 bases to trimming and J lost 2 bases; unmatched junction nucleotides: 10. The CDR3 spans 16 residues. CDR1 and CDR2 from the germline V gene are SGHVS and FQNEAQ. The method was immunoSEQ multiplex PCR; TCRdb's version includes in-frame clones alone and lacks a portion of them. The data hold about 290,000 clones, with around four fifths observed a single time. The sequence came from a woman in her forties or fifties with active or convalescent COVID-19. The source material was peripheral blood. This chain uses TRBV7-8 with TRBJ1-1; 7 nucleotides line up with TRBD1. CDR3 bases: TGTGCCAGCAGCTCTACGTTTTGGGACAGTAACACTGAAGCTTTCTTT. Protein: CASSSTFWDSNTEAFF.